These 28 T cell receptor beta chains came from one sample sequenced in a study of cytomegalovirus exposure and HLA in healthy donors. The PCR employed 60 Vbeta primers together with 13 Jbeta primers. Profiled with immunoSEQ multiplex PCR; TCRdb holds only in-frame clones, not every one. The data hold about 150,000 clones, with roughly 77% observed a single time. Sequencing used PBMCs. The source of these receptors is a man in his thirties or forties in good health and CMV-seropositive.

The CDR3 reads CASSVVSGTEAFF. The CDR3 DNA reads as TGTGCCAGCAGCGTAGTAAGCGGCACTGAAGCTTTCTTT. The rearrangement links TRBV9 to TRBJ1-1, with D uncertain. Germline lookup yields CDR1 SGDLS and CDR2 YYNGEE. There are 13 residues in the CDR3. V dropped 0 bases and J dropped 4 bases, with 7 bases sitting between them.

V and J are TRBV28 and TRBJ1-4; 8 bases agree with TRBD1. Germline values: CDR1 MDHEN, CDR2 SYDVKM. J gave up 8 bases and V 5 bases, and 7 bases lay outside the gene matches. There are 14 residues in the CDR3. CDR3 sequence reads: CASSKGQAREKLFF. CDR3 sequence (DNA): TGTGCCAGCAGTAAGGGACAGGCTCGAGAAAAACTGTTTTTT.

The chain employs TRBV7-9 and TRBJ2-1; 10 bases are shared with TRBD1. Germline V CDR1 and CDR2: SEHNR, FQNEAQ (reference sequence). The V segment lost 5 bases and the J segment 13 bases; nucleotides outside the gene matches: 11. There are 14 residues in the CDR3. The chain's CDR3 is CASSPFGQGGGQFF. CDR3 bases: TGTGCCAGCAGCCCTTTTGGACAGGGGGGTGGACAGTTCTTC.

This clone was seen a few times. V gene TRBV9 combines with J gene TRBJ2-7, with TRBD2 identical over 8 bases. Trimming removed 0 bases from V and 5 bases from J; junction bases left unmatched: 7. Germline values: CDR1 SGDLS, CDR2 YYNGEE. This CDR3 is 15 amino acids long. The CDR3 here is CASSVGPAGEDEQYF. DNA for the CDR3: TGTGCCAGCAGCGTAGGGCCAGCGGGAGAGGACGAGCAGTACTTC.

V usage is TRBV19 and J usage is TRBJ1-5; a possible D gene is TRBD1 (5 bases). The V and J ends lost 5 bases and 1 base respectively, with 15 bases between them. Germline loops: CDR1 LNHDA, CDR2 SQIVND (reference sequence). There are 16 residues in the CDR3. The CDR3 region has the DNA TGTGCCAGTAGTCCTGGGGGGATTCGGAGCAATCAGCCCCAGCATTTT. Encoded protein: CASSPGGIRSNQPQHF.

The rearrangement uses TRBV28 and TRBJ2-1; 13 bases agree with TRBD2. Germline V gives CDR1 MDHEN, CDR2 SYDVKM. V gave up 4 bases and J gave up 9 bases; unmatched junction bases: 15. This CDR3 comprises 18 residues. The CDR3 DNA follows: TGTGCCAGCAGTTCCCCCGGAGAAACTAGCGGGAGGGCCTCTGAGCAGTTCTTC. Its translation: CASSSPGETSGRASEQFF.

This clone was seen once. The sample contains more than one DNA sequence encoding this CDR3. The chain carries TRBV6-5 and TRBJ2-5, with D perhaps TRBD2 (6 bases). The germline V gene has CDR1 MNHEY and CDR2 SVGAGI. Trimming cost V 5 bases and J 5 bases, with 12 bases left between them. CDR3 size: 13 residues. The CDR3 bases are TGTGCCAGCAGTAGACTAGTATCCGAGACCCAGTACTTC. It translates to CASSRLVSETQYF.

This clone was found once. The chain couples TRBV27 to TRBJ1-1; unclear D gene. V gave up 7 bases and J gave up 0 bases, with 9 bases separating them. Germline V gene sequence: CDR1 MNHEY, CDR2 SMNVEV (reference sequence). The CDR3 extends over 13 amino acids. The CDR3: CASMLGLNTEAFF. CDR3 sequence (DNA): TGTGCCAGCATGCTCGGTTTGAACACTGAAGCTTTCTTT.

The CDR3 DNA follows: TGTGCCAGCTCACCCCGGGATGGTGCGGCCGGGGAGCTGTTTTTT. Its protein product is CASSPRDGAAGELFF. This chain joins TRBV18 and TRBJ2-2; D may be TRBD2 (5 bases). Deletions cut 3 bases from V and 6 bases from J, with 14 bases between. Germline V gene lookup returns CDR1 KGHSH and CDR2 LQKENI. The CDR3 sequence is 15 residues long.

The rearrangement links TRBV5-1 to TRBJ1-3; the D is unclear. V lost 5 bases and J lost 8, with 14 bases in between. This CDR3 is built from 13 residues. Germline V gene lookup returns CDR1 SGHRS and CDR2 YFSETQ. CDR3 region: CASSPDQEYTIYF. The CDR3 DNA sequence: TGCGCCAGCAGTCCCGACCAGGAATACACCATATATTTT.

CDR3 amino acids: CASRALGGAGETQYF. The CDR3, as DNA: TGTGCCAGCCGGGCACTCGGGGGGGCCGGGGAGACCCAGTACTTC. The genes are TRBV7-6 and TRBJ2-5, with 8 bases lining up with TRBD2. The J segment lost 5 bases and the V segment lost 8 bases, leaving 13 bases of the junction unmatched. CDR1 SGHVS and CDR2 FNYEAQ come from the germline V gene. The CDR3 loop spans 15 amino acids.

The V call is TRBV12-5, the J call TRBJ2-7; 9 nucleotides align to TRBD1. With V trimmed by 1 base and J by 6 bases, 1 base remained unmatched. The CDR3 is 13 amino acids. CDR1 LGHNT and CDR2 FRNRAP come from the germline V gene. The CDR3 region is CASGLGQGGEQYF. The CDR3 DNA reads TGTGCTAGTGGTTTGGGACAGGGGGGCGAGCAGTACTTC.

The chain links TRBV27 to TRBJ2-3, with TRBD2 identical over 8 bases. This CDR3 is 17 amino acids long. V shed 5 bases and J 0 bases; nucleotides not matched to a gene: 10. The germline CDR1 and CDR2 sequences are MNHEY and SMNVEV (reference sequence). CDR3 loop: CASSPRLAYSSTDTQYF. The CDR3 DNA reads TGTGCCAGCAGTCCAAGACTAGCGTACTCTAGCACAGATACGCAGTATTTT.

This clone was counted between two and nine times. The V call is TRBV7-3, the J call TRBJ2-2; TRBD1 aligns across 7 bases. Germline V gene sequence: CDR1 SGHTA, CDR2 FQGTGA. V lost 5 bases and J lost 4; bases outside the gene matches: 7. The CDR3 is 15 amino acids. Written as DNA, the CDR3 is TGTGCCAGCAGCCCCGAGGGACAGATCACCGGGGAGCTGTTTTTT. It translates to CASSPEGQITGELFF.

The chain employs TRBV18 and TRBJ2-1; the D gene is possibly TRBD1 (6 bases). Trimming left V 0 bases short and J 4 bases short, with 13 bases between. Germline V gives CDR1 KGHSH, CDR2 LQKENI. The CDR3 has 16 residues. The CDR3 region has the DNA TGTGCCAGCTCACCACCACAGGGCGGGCTTTACAATGAGCAGTTCTTC. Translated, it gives CASSPPQGGLYNEQFF.

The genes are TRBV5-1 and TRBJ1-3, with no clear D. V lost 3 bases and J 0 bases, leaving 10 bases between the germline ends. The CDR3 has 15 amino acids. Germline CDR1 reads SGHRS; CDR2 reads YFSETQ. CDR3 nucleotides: TGCGCCAGCAGCTCCCGGGGAATCTCTGGAAACACCATATATTTT. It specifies CASSSRGISGNTIYF.

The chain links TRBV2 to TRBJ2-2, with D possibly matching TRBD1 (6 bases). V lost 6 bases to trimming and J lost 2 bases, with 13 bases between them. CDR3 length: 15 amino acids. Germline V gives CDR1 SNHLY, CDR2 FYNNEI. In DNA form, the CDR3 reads TGTGCCAGCAGCTACGACAGGTTCAACACCGGGGAGCTGTTTTTT. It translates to CASSYDRFNTGELFF.

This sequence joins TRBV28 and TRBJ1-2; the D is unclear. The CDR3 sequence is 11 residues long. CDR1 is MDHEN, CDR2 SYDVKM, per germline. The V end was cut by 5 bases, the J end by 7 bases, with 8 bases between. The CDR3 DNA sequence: TGTGCCAGCAGTCCCCGCGCTGGCTACACCTTC. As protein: CASSPRAGYTF.

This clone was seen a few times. The CDR3 reads CSVSTSGANTGELFF. The CDR3 DNA reads as TGCAGCGTCTCGACTAGCGGCGCGAACACCGGGGAGCTGTTTTTT. The V call is TRBV29-1, the J call TRBJ2-2; 9 nucleotides match TRBD2. V was clipped by 6 bases and J by 0 bases; unmatched bases: 5. Germline assignment: CDR1 SQVTM and CDR2 ANQGSEA. The CDR3 is 15 amino acids.

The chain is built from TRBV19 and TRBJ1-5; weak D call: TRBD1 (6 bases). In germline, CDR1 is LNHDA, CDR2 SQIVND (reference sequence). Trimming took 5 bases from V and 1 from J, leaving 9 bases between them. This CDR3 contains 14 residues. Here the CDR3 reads CASSWDTSNQPQHF. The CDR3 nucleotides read TGTGCCAGTAGTTGGGACACAAGCAATCAGCCCCAGCATTTT.

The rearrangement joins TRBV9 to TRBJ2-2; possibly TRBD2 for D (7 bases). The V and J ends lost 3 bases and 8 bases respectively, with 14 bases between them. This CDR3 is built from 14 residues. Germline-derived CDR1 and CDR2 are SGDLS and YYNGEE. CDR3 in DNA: TGTGCCAGCAGCGCTAGGGGGGGGGAAGGGGAGCTGTTTTTT. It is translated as CASSARGGEGELFF.

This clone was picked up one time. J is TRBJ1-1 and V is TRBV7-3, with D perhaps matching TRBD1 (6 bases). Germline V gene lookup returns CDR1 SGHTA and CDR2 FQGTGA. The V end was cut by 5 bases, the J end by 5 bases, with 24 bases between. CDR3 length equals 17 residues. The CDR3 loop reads CASSPQLAGEHGTEAFF. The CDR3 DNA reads TGTGCCAGCAGCCCTCAACTGGCAGGGGAACATGGGACTGAAGCTTTCTTT.

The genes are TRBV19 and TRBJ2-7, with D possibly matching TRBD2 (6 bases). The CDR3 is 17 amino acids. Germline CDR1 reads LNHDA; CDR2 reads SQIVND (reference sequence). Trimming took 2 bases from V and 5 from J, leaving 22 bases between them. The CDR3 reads CASSITSKRRREDEQYF. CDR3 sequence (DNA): TGTGCCAGTAGTATAACGTCTAAGCGGAGGAGGGAGGACGAGCAGTACTTC. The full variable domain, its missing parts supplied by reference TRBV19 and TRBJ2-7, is DGGITQSPKYLFRKEGQNVTLSCEQNLNHDAMYWYRQDPGQGLRLIYYSQIVNDFQKGDIAEGYSVSREKKESFPLTVTSAQKNPTAFYLCASSITSKRRREDEQYFGPGTRLTVT.

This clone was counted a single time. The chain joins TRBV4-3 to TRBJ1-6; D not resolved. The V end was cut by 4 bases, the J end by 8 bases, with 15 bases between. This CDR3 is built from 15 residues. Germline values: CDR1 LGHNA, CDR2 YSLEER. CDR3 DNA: TGCGCCAGCAGCCGCGAACCCGCTAGGCATTCACCCCTCCACTTT. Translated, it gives CASSREPARHSPLHF.

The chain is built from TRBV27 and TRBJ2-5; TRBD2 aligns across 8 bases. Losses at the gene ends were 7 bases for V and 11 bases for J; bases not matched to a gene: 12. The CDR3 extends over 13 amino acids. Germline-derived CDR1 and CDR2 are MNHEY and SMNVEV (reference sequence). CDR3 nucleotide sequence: TGTGCCAGCATTGAAGTAGACGGGGGGGAGCAGTACTTC. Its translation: CASIEVDGGEQYF.

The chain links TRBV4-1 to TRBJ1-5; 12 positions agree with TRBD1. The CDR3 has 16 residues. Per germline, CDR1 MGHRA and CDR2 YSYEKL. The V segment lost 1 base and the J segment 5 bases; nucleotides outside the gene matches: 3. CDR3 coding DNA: TGCGCCAGCAGCCAAGGAGGGACAGGGGGCTATCAGCCCCAGCATTTT. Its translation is CASSQGGTGGYQPQHF.

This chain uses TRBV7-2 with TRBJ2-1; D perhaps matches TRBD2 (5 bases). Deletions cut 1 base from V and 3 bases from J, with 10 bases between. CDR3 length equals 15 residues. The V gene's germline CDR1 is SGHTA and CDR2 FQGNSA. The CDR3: CASSLGGNIYNEQFF. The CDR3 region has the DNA TGTGCCAGCAGCTTAGGAGGGAACATCTACAATGAGCAGTTCTTC.

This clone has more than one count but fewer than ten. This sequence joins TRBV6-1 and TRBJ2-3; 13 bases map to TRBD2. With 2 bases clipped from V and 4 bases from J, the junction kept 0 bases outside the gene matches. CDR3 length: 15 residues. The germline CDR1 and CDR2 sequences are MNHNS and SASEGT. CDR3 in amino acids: CASSETSGGADTQYF. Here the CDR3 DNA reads TGTGCCAGCAGTGAAACTAGCGGGGGGGCAGATACGCAGTATTTT.